This T cell receptor beta chain is drawn from a study of shared clonotypes between healthy human individuals. For the study at large: The plates for each donor numbered three CD4 naive, three CD4 memory, two CD8 naive and one CD8 memory.

The protocol was immunoSEQ multiplex PCR, while the TCRdb copy is restricted to in-frame clones and leaves out a portion. This table holds fewer than 850,000 clones, roughly 91% found once. The CDR3 runs to 11 residues. Germline V lookup: CDR1 LNHNV, CDR2 YYDKDF (reference sequence). The V and J ends lost 8 bases and 4 bases respectively, with 8 bases between them. The origin of this receptor is a man aged 18 to 29 in good health. Some clones in this sample may be carry-over from other donors' samples. V gene TRBV15 combines with J gene TRBJ2-5; D not certain. Material: memory CD8+ T cells from PBMCs. Subset reported: CD45RO+ cells pooled with CCR7-negative TemRA cells. As DNA, the CDR3 is TGTGCCACCCGAACCGCAGAGACCCAGTACTTC. Its translation is CATRTAETQYF.